Listed below are T cell receptor beta chains from one sample, sequenced in a study of blood T cell repertoires in COVID-19. TCRdb keeps only in-frame clones here, not all; method: immunoSEQ multiplex PCR. Here the sample spans about 67,000 clones, around 87% being singletons. Sequencing input: peripheral blood. The receptors stem from a middle-aged man with active COVID-19. Both conserved end residues are part of each CDR3. Fields, in order: V gene, clone size, J gene, D gene, CDR3 protein, CDR3 DNA. D genes are given only for firm matches. The size entry is marked missing in some rows and otherwise reads once, few, many or a size class.

TRBV30,-,TRBJ2-2,-,CAWSPFTGELFF,TGTGCCTGGAGTCCGTTCACCGGGGAGCTGTTTTTT
TRBV30,-,TRBJ1-3,-,CAWSVTGWRNTIYF,TGTGCCTGGAGTGTAACAGGGTGGCGAAACACCATATATTTT
TRBV2,-,TRBJ1-5,TRBD1,CASISGTGYGQPQHF,TGTGCCAGCATCTCCGGGACAGGGTATGGTCAGCCCCAGCATTTT
TRBV6-4,-,TRBJ2-2,TRBD2,CASSDSSGSTGELFF,TGTGCCAGCAGTGACTCTAGCGGGAGCACCGGGGAGCTGTTTTTT
TRBV9,-,TRBJ1-4,TRBD1,CASGRDRGNEKLFF,TGTGCCAGCGGAAGGGACAGGGGGAACGAAAAACTGTTTTTT
TRBV3-1/TRBV3-2,-,TRBJ1-5,-,CASSHTGLQPQHF,TGTGCCAGCAGCCATACGGGACTTCAGCCCCAGCATTTT
TRBV4-3,-,TRBJ2-6,-,CASSQVEGSGANVLTF,TGCGCCAGCAGCCAAGTCGAGGGAAGTGGGGCCAACGTCCTGACTTTC
TRBV7-3,-,TRBJ1-1,-,CASGQRAGTEAFF,TGTGCCAGCGGCCAAAGGGCGGGCACTGAAGCTTTCTTT
TRBV28,-,TRBJ1-2,-,CASSMGGYGYTF,TGTGCCAGCAGTATGGGAGGCTATGGCTACACCTTC
TRBV4-3,-,TRBJ1-1,-,CASSQSDSRTEAFF,TGCGCCAGCAGCCAGTCGGACAGCCGGACTGAAGCTTTCTTT
TRBV28,once,TRBJ1-1,-,CASSYARQNTEAFF,TGTGCCAGCAGTTACGCTCGACAGAACACTGAAGCTTTCTTT
TRBV28,once,TRBJ2-2,TRBD1,CASSLAGGDGELFF,TGTGCCAGCAGTTTAGCAGGGGGCGACGGGGAGCTGTTTTTT
TRBV10-3,-,TRBJ1-1,-,CAISESVGQYQSGEAFF,TGTGCCATCAGTGAGTCGGTCGGACAGTATCAGTCTGGTGAAGCTTTCTTT
TRBV5-6,once,TRBJ1-3,-,CASGDSHYGNTIYF,TGTGCCAGCGGCGACTCCCACTATGGAAACACCATATATTTT
TRBV30,-,TRBJ1-1,TRBD1,CAWILTGTGAEAFF,TGTGCCTGGATCCTCACCGGGACAGGGGCTGAAGCTTTCTTT
TRBV7-2,-,TRBJ2-7,TRBD1,CASSFGYGRGQYEQYF,TGTGCCAGCAGCTTTGGGTATGGTAGGGGGCAATACGAGCAGTACTTC
TRBV5-8,few,TRBJ1-2,-,CASSLVVSGAYWGYTF,TGTGCCAGCAGCTTGGTCGTGTCAGGGGCGTATTGGGGCTACACCTTC
TRBV9,-,TRBJ2-2,-,CASTRELVTGELFF,TGTGCCAGCACCCGGGAGTTAGTCACCGGGGAGCTGTTTTTT
TRBV2,-,TRBJ1-1,-,CASSVPIGPPVAFF,TGTGCCAGCTCGGTCCCCATTGGGCCACCGGTAGCTTTCTTT
TRBV7-9,-,TRBJ1-1,TRBD1,CAQGGNTEAFF,TGTGCCCAGGGGGGGAACACTGAAGCTTTCTTT
TRBV6-5,-,TRBJ1-2,TRBD1,CASSYSRTGGLVGYTF,TGTGCCAGCAGTTACTCCCGGACAGGGGGCTTGGTTGGCTACACCTTC
TRBV5-1,-,TRBJ2-6,TRBD1,CASSLGGQGIGPGANVLTF,TGCGCCAGCAGCTTGGGGGGACAGGGAATAGGACCCGGGGCCAACGTCCTGACTTTC
TRBV4-3,-,TRBJ2-4,TRBD1,CASSQNRGGNIQYF,TGCGCCAGCAGCCAAAACAGGGGCGGGAACATTCAGTACTTC
TRBV28,-,TRBJ2-7,TRBD1,CASSSPTGLERPYEQYF,TGTGCCAGCAGTTCCCCGACAGGGTTGGAGCGACCCTACGAGCAGTACTTC
TRBV30,-,TRBJ2-7,-,CAWSVYVSSYEQYF,TGTGCCTGGAGTGTGTATGTCAGCTCCTACGAGCAGTACTTC
TRBV7-2,-,TRBJ1-3,TRBD1,CASSRDRGLGNTIYF,TGTGCCAGCAGCCGGGACAGGGGGCTCGGAAACACCATATATTTT